Each of the 30 T cell receptor beta chains below was sequenced from the same sample in a study of vaccination effects on CD4 cells after COVID-19. Sequenced by immunoSEQ multiplex PCR; TCRdb stores in-frame clones only, minus some. This table holds roughly 20,000 clones, 70% found once. In the ViraFEST assay, antigen-specific CD4+ clonotypes were identified by expansion after peptide-pool stimulation. Culture proceeded for about ten days, and CD4+ T cells were then isolated. Their target antigens are unknown. Source: CD4+ T cells from PBMCs cultured with HCoV-229E spike peptides, taken before COVID-19 vaccination. These receptor sequences come from a human donor who received a COVID-19 vaccine.

The chain links TRBV6-2 or TRBV6-3 to TRBJ1-6; maybe TRBD1 (6 bases). CDR3 length: 18 amino acids. Germline CDR1 and CDR2: MNHEY and SVGEGT. V was shortened by 6 bases and J by 2 bases, with 20 bases between the two germline ends. The CDR3 sequence is CASSRGPRESTYNSPLHF. DNA for the CDR3: TGTGCCAGCAGCAGGGGACCGAGGGAAAGCACCTATAATTCACCCCTCCACTTT.

V gene TRBV9 combines with J gene TRBJ2-3; 8 bases are a match to TRBD1. Germline V lookup: CDR1 SGDLS, CDR2 YYNGEE. The CDR3 is 15 amino acids. V gave up 3 bases and J gave up 6 bases; unmatched junction bases: 9. CDR3 sequence (DNA): TGTGCCAGCAGCGATGGGACAGGAGGGGGGGATACGCAGTATTTT. Translation: CASSDGTGGGDTQYF.

V usage is TRBV6-4 and J usage is TRBJ2-2; D is unclear. This CDR3 comprises 14 residues. Germline V gives CDR1 MRHNA, CDR2 SNTAGT. V was cut by 8 bases and J by 4 bases, with 14 bases left in between. Here the CDR3 DNA reads TGTGCCAGCGGCCGGCAGAAGGGCACCGGGGAGCTGTTTTTT. It is translated as CASGRQKGTGELFF.

The chain couples TRBV2 to TRBJ1-1, with 9 bases that match TRBD1. The CDR3 sequence is 15 residues long. The V and J ends lost 7 bases and 3 bases, in that order; junction bases with no gene match: 9. Germline loops: CDR1 SNHLY, CDR2 FYNNEI. The CDR3 DNA reads TGTGCCAGCAACCCAGGACAGGGGAGAGACACTGAAGCTTTCTTT. As protein: CASNPGQGRDTEAFF. The full variable domain, completed using reference TRBV2 and TRBJ1-1, is EPEVTQTPSHQVTQMGQEVILRCVPISNHLYFYWYRQILGQKVEFLVSFYNNEISEKSEIFDDQFSVERPDGSNFTLKIRSTKLEDSAMYFCASNPGQGRDTEAFFGQGTRLTVV.

The V gene is TRBV5-1, the J gene TRBJ2-5; D is unresolved. Looked up from germline, CDR1 is SGHRS and CDR2 is YFSETQ. The CDR3 has 15 amino acids. V was trimmed by 0 bases and J by 0 bases, leaving 9 bases between them. Here the CDR3 reads CASSLVSLDQETQYF. CDR3 in DNA: TGCGCCAGCAGCTTGGTATCGTTGGACCAAGAGACCCAGTACTTC.

The chain couples TRBV29-1 to TRBJ2-1; no clear D. Germline V gene sequence: CDR1 SQVTM, CDR2 ANQGSEA. The CDR3 covers 14 residues. V was pared by 0 bases and J by 3 bases, with 9 bases between. As DNA, the CDR3 is TGCAGCGTTGAAGATCCAGCTAACTACAATGAGCAGTTCTTC. Translation: CSVEDPANYNEQFF.

This chain uses TRBV27 with TRBJ1-1; perhaps TRBD1 as D (6 bases). The CDR3 is 16 residues long. Trimming removed 1 base from V and 3 bases from J, with 15 bases in between. Germline-derived CDR1 and CDR2 are MNHEY and SMNVEV (reference sequence). This chain's CDR3 is CASSLLGAGTYTEAFF. In DNA form, the CDR3 reads TGTGCCAGCAGTTTATTGGGGGCCGGGACGTACACTGAAGCTTTCTTT.

This chain joins TRBV30 and TRBJ2-5; D unclear. The germline V gene encodes CDR1 GTSNPN and CDR2 SVGIG (reference sequence). The CDR3 is made up of 14 amino acids. Trimming pared 0 bases from V and 1 base from J, leaving 9 bases between. The CDR3 loop reads CAWSVVPIQETQYF. The CDR3 nucleotides read TGTGCCTGGAGTGTGGTTCCGATCCAAGAGACCCAGTACTTC.

This clone was found a few times. In DNA form, the CDR3 reads TGTGCCAGTAGTGGAAGGGGCAGAACTGAAGCTTTCTTT. It specifies CASSGRGRTEAFF. This rearrangement joins TRBV19 to TRBJ1-1, with TRBD1 as a possible D gene (5 bases). V was trimmed by 5 bases and J by 5 bases, leaving 12 bases between them. This CDR3 region has 13 residues. From germline, CDR1 is LNHDA and CDR2 SQIVND (reference sequence).

This clone was counted once. The J gene is TRBJ2-3, the V gene TRBV7-8; tentatively, D is TRBD2 (5 bases). V gave up 4 bases and J gave up 3 bases, with 11 bases separating them. The CDR3 extends over 14 amino acids. CDR1 is SGHVS, CDR2 FQNEAQ, per germline. DNA of the CDR3: TGTGCCAGCAGCTCCCTACGGGGTACAGATACGCAGTATTTT. It yields the protein CASSSLRGTDTQYF.

The V call is TRBV6-1, the J call TRBJ1-4; tentatively, D is TRBD1 (5 bases). The germline V gene has CDR1 MNHNS and CDR2 SASEGT. The germline V and J ends were trimmed by 3 bases and 9 bases, with 8 bases remaining between them. CDR3 length equals 12 residues. The CDR3 DNA follows: TGTGCCAGCAGTGACAGGGTACAAAAACTGTTTTTT. The encoded protein is CASSDRVQKLFF.

This sequence joins TRBV6-6 and TRBJ2-1; D call uncertain. The germline V gene encodes CDR1 MNHNY and CDR2 SVGAGI (reference sequence). V was cut by 6 bases and J by 5 bases, with 11 bases left in between. CDR3 length: 13 amino acids. The CDR3 region has the DNA TGTGCCAGCAGCCAGACCGGAGACAATGAGCAGTTCTTC. This translates into CASSQTGDNEQFF.

The chain is built from TRBV5-6 and TRBJ2-1; TRBD2 matches 13 bases. Germline lookup yields CDR1 SGHDT and CDR2 YYEEEE. Trimming took 4 bases from V and 0 from J; bases not matched to a gene: 10. This CDR3 comprises 19 residues. This CDR3 is CASSASGTSGKYSYNEQFF. The CDR3, as DNA: TGTGCCAGCAGCGCCTCCGGGACTAGCGGGAAATACTCCTACAATGAGCAGTTCTTC.

The chain combines TRBV29-1 with TRBJ2-6, with a weak D call TRBD2 (6 bases). Germline CDR1 is SQVTM and CDR2 is ANQGSEA. The V end lost 0 bases, the J end lost 0 bases, and 18 bases lay between the germline ends. This CDR3 has 19 amino acids. CDR3 coding DNA: TGCAGCGTTGAAGAATCTGCGGGAACGGGTGGCTCTGGGGCCAACGTCCTGACTTTC. It specifies CSVEESAGTGGSGANVLTF. Drawing the rest from reference TRBV29-1 and TRBJ2-6, the complete variable domain is SAVISQKPSRDICQRGTSLTIQCQVDSQVTMMFWYRQQPGQSLTLIATANQGSEATYESGFVIDKFPISRPNLTFSTLTVSNMSPEDSSIYLCSVEESAGTGGSGANVLTFGAGSRLTVL.

This chain joins TRBV2 and TRBJ2-5; D remains unclear. The germline CDR1 and CDR2 sequences are SNHLY and FYNNEI. The CDR3 has 14 residues. Trimming took 2 bases from V and 3 from J, leaving 10 bases between them. CDR3 in amino acids: CASSEWSRKETQYF. CDR3 in DNA: TGTGCCAGCAGTGAATGGAGTCGGAAAGAGACCCAGTACTTC.

The chain recombines TRBV18 with TRBJ2-7; D gene ambiguous. This CDR3 is built from 16 residues. Germline CDR1 KGHSH, CDR2 LQKENI. The germline V and J ends were trimmed by 0 bases and 3 bases, with 15 bases remaining between them. CDR3 sequence reads: CASSPPSSGSFYEQYF. As DNA, the CDR3 is TGTGCCAGCTCACCACCGTCTTCCGGGTCCTTCTACGAGCAGTACTTC.

The chain joins TRBV5-1 to TRBJ2-7; 12 bases line up with TRBD1. The CDR3 totals 15 residues. With 6 bases clipped from V and 3 bases from J, the junction kept 7 bases outside the gene matches. Germline CDR1 is SGHRS and CDR2 is YFSETQ. CDR3 protein: CASTPGQGAIYEQYF. CDR3 coding DNA: TGCGCCAGCACCCCGGGACAGGGGGCGATCTACGAGCAGTACTTC.

The V gene is TRBV5-6, the J gene TRBJ1-6, with a possible D match to TRBD1 (5 bases). Trimming took off 5 bases at V and 9 bases at J, with 18 bases between the two ends. Germline CDR1 is SGHDT and CDR2 is YYEEEE. This CDR3 is 15 amino acids long. The CDR3 DNA reads as TGTGCCAGCAGGACCCGGCAGGGAAGGTCTTCACCCCTCCACTTT. It is translated as CASRTRQGRSSPLHF.

The J gene is TRBJ2-3, the V gene TRBV3-1 (or the pseudogene TRBV3-2), with 10 positions matching TRBD1. Per germline, CDR1 LGHDT and CDR2 YNNKEL (reference sequence). CDR3 length equals 17 residues. V shed 1 base, J shed 5 bases, and the junction held 9 bases outside the gene matches. DNA of the CDR3: TGTGCCAGCAGCCAAGGGTCGGGACAGGGGCGCGGAGATACGCAGTATTTT. Translation gives CASSQGSGQGRGDTQYF.

The V call is TRBV19, the J call TRBJ1-5, with 8 bases lining up with TRBD1. The J segment lost 4 bases and the V segment lost 3 bases, leaving 2 bases of the junction unmatched. Germline lookup yields CDR1 LNHDA and CDR2 SQIVND (reference sequence). This CDR3 has 14 residues. Written as DNA, the CDR3 is TGTGCCAGTAGTATTCAGGGGGCAAATCAGCCCCAGCATTTT. Encoded protein: CASSIQGANQPQHF.

This clone has more than one count but fewer than ten. This rearrangement joins TRBV27 to TRBJ1-5, with D uncertain. Germline lookup yields CDR1 MNHEY and CDR2 SMNVEV (reference sequence). This CDR3 has 15 amino acids. V lost 3 bases to trimming and J lost 4 bases, with 13 bases between them. CDR3 amino acids: CASSFEGRTNQPQHF. The CDR3 nucleotides are TGTGCCAGCAGTTTTGAGGGTCGGACGAATCAGCCCCAGCATTTT.

The rearrangement joins TRBV4-1 to TRBJ2-1, with 15 positions matching TRBD2. Per the germline V gene, CDR1 is MGHRA and CDR2 is YSYEKL. The CDR3 runs 19 residues. V dropped 3 bases and J dropped 6; count of bases not matched to a gene: 12. Here the CDR3 reads CASSHVGLAGGLVVNEQFF. The CDR3 nucleotides are TGCGCCAGCAGCCATGTAGGACTAGCGGGGGGGCTTGTGGTCAATGAGCAGTTCTTC.

This sequence joins TRBV11-2 and TRBJ2-3, with D unclear. Germline V gene lookup returns CDR1 SGHAT and CDR2 FQNNGV. The CDR3 runs 15 residues. V lost 4 bases to trimming and J lost 4 bases, with 15 bases between them. The CDR3 DNA sequence: TGTGCCAGCAGCTCGACCGGACCGGTCGCAGATACGCAGTATTTT. It codes for CASSSTGPVADTQYF.

This chain connects TRBV11-3 to TRBJ2-1; D is perhaps TRBD1 (6 bases). With 0 bases removed from V and 0 bases from J, the gap between germline ends came to 6 bases. The CDR3 totals 15 residues. Germline V lookup: CDR1 SGHNT, CDR2 YENEEA. In DNA, the CDR3 is TGTGCCAGCAGCTTAGAACAGGGCTCCTACAATGAGCAGTTCTTC. Protein sequence: CASSLEQGSYNEQFF.

This clone was counted once. The chain couples TRBV5-4 to TRBJ1-1; TRBD1 is a possible D gene (5 bases). Trimming removed 4 bases from V and 1 base from J, with 11 bases in between. The CDR3 spans 14 residues. CDR1 is SGHNT and CDR2 is YYREEE in the germline V gene (reference sequence). The CDR3 spells CASSHDRGNTEAFF. The CDR3 DNA reads TGTGCCAGCAGCCACGACAGAGGGAACACTGAAGCTTTCTTT.

The V call is TRBV15, the J call TRBJ2-4, with no clear D. CDR3 size: 17 residues. CDR1 and CDR2 from the germline V gene are LNHNV and YYDKDF (reference sequence). The V end was cut by 5 bases, the J end by 4 bases, with 21 bases between. The CDR3 region is CATSSPRGTAAKNIQYF. CDR3 DNA: TGTGCCACCAGCTCCCCCAGAGGAACAGCTGCGAAAAACATTCAGTACTTC.

The rearrangement uses TRBV3-1 (or the pseudogene TRBV3-2) and TRBJ2-7; D uncertain. Germline values: CDR1 LGHDT, CDR2 YNNKEL (reference sequence). This CDR3 is built from 14 residues. Trimming shortened V by 1 base and J by 2 bases, and 9 bases separated the two germline ends. In DNA form, the CDR3 reads TGTGCCAGCAGCCAAGGCCTTAACACCTACGAGCAGTACTTC. Amino acid sequence: CASSQGLNTYEQYF.

V gene TRBV27 combines with J gene TRBJ2-3; D is perhaps TRBD2 (7 bases). The CDR3 runs to 12 residues. CDR1 and CDR2 (germline): MNHEY, SMNVEV (reference sequence). V gave up 6 bases and J gave up 5 bases, with 9 bases separating them. The CDR3 coding sequence is TGTGCCAGCAGGAGGGGGGGAGATACGCAGTATTTT. Protein: CASRRGGDTQYF.

This chain uses TRBV5-1 with TRBJ1-5; D is unresolved. Germline values: CDR1 SGHRS, CDR2 YFSETQ. V was pared by 7 bases and J by 4 bases, with 3 bases between. CDR3 length: 10 amino acids. The CDR3 sequence is CASANQPQHF. CDR3 sequence (DNA): TGCGCCAGCGCGAATCAGCCCCAGCATTTT.

Regarding this clone: The same CDR3 also results from other DNA sequences found in this sample. The CDR3, as DNA: TGTGCCAGCATAGAGACAGCGAACACCGGGGAGCTGTTTTTT. Translation: CASIETANTGELFF. This sequence joins TRBV6-5 and TRBJ2-2, with D maybe TRBD1 (5 bases). Trimming shortened V by 7 bases and J by 0 bases, and 9 bases separated the two germline ends. The CDR3 runs to 14 residues. Per the germline V gene, CDR1 is MNHEY and CDR2 is SVGAGI.